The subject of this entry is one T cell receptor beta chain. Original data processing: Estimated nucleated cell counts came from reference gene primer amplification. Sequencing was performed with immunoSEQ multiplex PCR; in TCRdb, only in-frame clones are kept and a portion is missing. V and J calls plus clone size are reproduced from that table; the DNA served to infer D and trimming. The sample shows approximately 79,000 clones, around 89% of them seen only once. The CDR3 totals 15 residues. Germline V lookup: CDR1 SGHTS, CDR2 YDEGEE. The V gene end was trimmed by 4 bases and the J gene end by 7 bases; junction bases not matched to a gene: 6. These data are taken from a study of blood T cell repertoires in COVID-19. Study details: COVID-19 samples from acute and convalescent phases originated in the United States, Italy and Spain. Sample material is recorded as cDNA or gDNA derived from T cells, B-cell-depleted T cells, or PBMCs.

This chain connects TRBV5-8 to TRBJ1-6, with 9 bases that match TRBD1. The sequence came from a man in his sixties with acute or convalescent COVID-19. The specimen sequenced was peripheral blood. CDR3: CASSPSGTGNSPLHF. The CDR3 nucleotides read TGTGCCAGCAGCCCCTCCGGGACAGGGAATTCACCCCTCCACTTT.